Each of the 18 T cell receptor beta chains below was sequenced from the same sample in a study of T cell repertoires in ileal Crohn's disease. Libraries were prepared by immunoSEQ multiplex PCR; TCRdb keeps only in-frame clonotypes and omits some of them. The sample includes around 1,500 clones, 80% of them seen just once. Regarding time point: neoterminal ileum biopsy at postoperative endoscopy, about 6 months after surgery. The sequenced sample consisted of ileal tissue. The receptors were gathered from an adult with Crohn's disease.

As regards this clone: This sample includes further DNA sequences coding for the same CDR3. The V and J genes are TRBV23-1 and TRBJ2-7; 8 bases fit TRBD1. TRBV23-1 is an ORF, and what it does is uncertain. V lost 3 bases to trimming and J lost 7 bases; unmatched junction nucleotides: 8. This CDR3 is 14 amino acids long. The CDR3 loop reads CASSQAGGSGEQYF. CDR3 coding DNA: TGCGCCAGCAGTCAGGCAGGGGGCTCCGGTGAGCAGTACTTC.

In this sample, this clone turned up once. The J gene is TRBJ2-7, the V gene TRBV6-5, with D possibly matching TRBD1 (6 bases). Germline V gene lookup returns CDR1 MNHEY and CDR2 SVGAGI. The V end lost 7 bases, the J end lost 5 bases, and 12 bases lay between the germline ends. The CDR3 loop spans 12 amino acids. The CDR3 bases are TGTGCCAGCAAACAGGGACCCCACGAGCAGTACTTC. Protein: CASKQGPHEQYF.

The gene calls are TRBV9 and TRBJ2-7; maybe TRBD1 (5 bases). The CDR3 consists of 14 residues. The V gene's germline CDR1 is SGDLS and CDR2 YYNGEE. Trimming shortened V by 0 bases and J by 1 base, and 8 bases separated the two germline ends. CDR3 in amino acids: CASSVASGSYEQYF. In DNA form, the CDR3 reads TGTGCCAGCAGCGTAGCTTCAGGGTCCTACGAGCAGTACTTC.

This clone was detected only once. This chain joins TRBV5-4 and TRBJ2-1; D gene unclear. The CDR3 totals 12 residues. V was pared by 5 bases and J by 6 bases, with 9 bases between. Germline CDR1 SGHNT, CDR2 YYREEE (reference sequence). DNA for the CDR3: TGTGCCAGCAGTTCAGACTCCAATGAGCAGTTCTTC. It codes for CASSSDSNEQFF.

This clone was seen just once. This chain uses TRBV7-3 with TRBJ1-1; 10 nucleotides agree with TRBD1. Germline CDR1 is SGHTA and CDR2 is FQGTGA. V was pared by 5 bases and J by 8 bases, with 2 bases of the junction left unmatched. The CDR3 extends over 12 amino acids. CDR3 protein: CASSETGGEAFF. The CDR3 coding sequence is TGTGCCAGCAGCGAGACAGGGGGCGAAGCTTTCTTT.

The chain uses TRBV7-2 and TRBJ1-2; weak D call: TRBD1 (5 bases). Trimming took off 1 base at V and 6 bases at J, with 12 bases between the two ends. CDR3 length: 14 residues. Looked up from germline, CDR1 is SGHTA and CDR2 is FQGNSA. The CDR3 reads CASSLGLDNNGYTF. The CDR3 DNA sequence: TGTGCCAGCAGCTTAGGCCTGGACAACAATGGCTACACCTTC.

This sequence joins TRBV28 and TRBJ1-1, with TRBD1 identical over 9 bases. The CDR3 is made up of 17 amino acids. CDR1 and CDR2 (germline): MDHEN, SYDVKM. V trimming: 0 bases; J trimming: 7 bases; junction bases outside the gene matches: 12. The CDR3 reads CASSLWTGGGRDSEAFF. CDR3 bases: TGTGCCAGCAGTTTATGGACAGGGGGGGGCCGGGACAGTGAAGCTTTCTTT.

The J gene is TRBJ2-7, the V gene TRBV4-3; D may be TRBD1 (5 bases). Trimming stripped 1 base from V and 7 bases from J, with 11 bases between. The CDR3 consists of 13 residues. Germline lookup yields CDR1 LGHNA and CDR2 YSLEER. The DNA of the CDR3 is TGCGCCAGCAGCCAAGGGGGCTCAGGTGAGCAGTACTTC. Translation gives CASSQGGSGEQYF.

This chain uses TRBV10-1 with TRBJ1-5; TRBD1 aligns across 7 bases. J lost 4 bases, V lost 4 bases, and 10 bases had no gene match. Per the germline V gene, CDR1 is WNHNN and CDR2 is SYGVQD (reference sequence). The CDR3 is 16 amino acids. For the CDR3, the DNA is TGCGCCAGCAGTGTACTCTTCGGGACAGAGAATCAGCCCCAGCATTTT. As protein: CASSVLFGTENQPQHF.

This chain links TRBV6-6 with TRBJ2-5; D is ambiguous. The CDR3 contains 13 residues. Germline CDR1 is MNHNY and CDR2 is SVGAGI (reference sequence). V was clipped by 3 bases and J by 2 bases, with 7 bases between them. The CDR3 spells CASSYSPQETQYF. CDR3 nucleotides: TGTGCCAGCAGTTATTCTCCGCAAGAGACCCAGTACTTC.

The chain recombines TRBV18 with TRBJ1-1; the match to TRBD1 covers 8 bases. There are 12 residues in the CDR3. The V segment lost 6 bases and the J segment 6 bases; nucleotides outside the gene matches: 3. Germline V lookup: CDR1 KGHSH, CDR2 LQKENI. CDR3: CASSQTGAEAFF. The CDR3 nucleotides are TGTGCCAGCTCGCAGACAGGGGCTGAAGCTTTCTTT.

This clone occurred a few times. V is TRBV7-2 and J is TRBJ2-4; TRBD2 is a possible D gene (6 bases). The germline V gene has CDR1 SGHTA and CDR2 FQGNSA. This CDR3 is built from 13 residues. V was pared by 5 bases and J by 8 bases, with 13 bases between. The CDR3 DNA follows: TGTGCCAGCAGCCCGCAACTAGCTGACATTCAGTACTTC. Translated, it gives CASSPQLADIQYF.

J is TRBJ1-1 and V is TRBV25-1, with D possibly matching TRBD1 (6 bases). The V gene lost 6 bases and the J gene lost 4 bases, with 6 bases spanning the gap. CDR1 and CDR2 from the germline V gene are MGHDK and SYGVNS. This CDR3 spans 11 amino acids. DNA of the CDR3: TGTGCCAGCAGACAGGGCACTGAAGCTTTCTTT. This translates into CASRQGTEAFF.

The chain recombines TRBV2 with TRBJ1-2; 7 bases fit TRBD1. This CDR3 spans 13 amino acids. The V and J ends lost 2 bases and 4 bases, in that order; junction bases with no gene match: 1. CDR1 is SNHLY and CDR2 is FYNNEI in the germline V gene. The CDR3 region has the DNA TGTGCCAGCAGTGAATGGGACAGCTATGGCTACACCTTC. It is translated as CASSEWDSYGYTF.

Only one count was recorded for this clone. The J gene is TRBJ1-6, the V gene TRBV29-1; D is undetermined. V was cut by 5 bases and J by 1 base, with 9 bases left in between. Per the germline V gene, CDR1 is SQVTM and CDR2 is ANQGSEA. There are 14 residues in the CDR3. CDR3 in amino acids: CSVLEGSYNSPLHF. CDR3 nucleotide sequence: TGCAGCGTTCTCGAGGGATCCTATAATTCACCCCTCCACTTT.

The chain joins TRBV7-2 to TRBJ1-3, with D maybe TRBD1 (5 bases). The germline V and J ends were trimmed by 1 base and 0 bases, with 7 bases remaining between them. Germline V lookup: CDR1 SGHTA, CDR2 FQGNSA. CDR3 length: 15 residues. CDR3: CASSLETVSGNTIYF. Here the CDR3 DNA reads TGTGCCAGCAGCTTAGAGACAGTCTCTGGAAACACCATATATTTT.

This clone has a single count. Other DNA sequences in the sample encode the same CDR3. This sequence joins TRBV5-4 and TRBJ2-3, with 8 bases lining up with TRBD1. The CDR3 covers 14 residues. The ends lost 3 bases at V and 6 bases at J; junction bases unmatched: 6. Germline loops: CDR1 SGHNT, CDR2 YYREEE (reference sequence). The CDR3 here is CASSSDRGRDTQYF. In nucleotides, the CDR3 is TGTGCCAGCAGCTCAGACAGGGGAAGGGATACGCAGTATTTT.

This clone came up once. J is TRBJ1-2 and V is TRBV6-5; 7 nucleotides match TRBD1. Germline V gene lookup returns CDR1 MNHEY and CDR2 SVGAGI. Trimming removed 10 bases from V and 1 base from J; junction bases left unmatched: 9. This CDR3 comprises 14 residues. This CDR3 is CANSLTGFNYGYTF. The CDR3 nucleotides read TGTGCCAACAGCCTGACAGGGTTTAACTATGGCTACACCTTC.